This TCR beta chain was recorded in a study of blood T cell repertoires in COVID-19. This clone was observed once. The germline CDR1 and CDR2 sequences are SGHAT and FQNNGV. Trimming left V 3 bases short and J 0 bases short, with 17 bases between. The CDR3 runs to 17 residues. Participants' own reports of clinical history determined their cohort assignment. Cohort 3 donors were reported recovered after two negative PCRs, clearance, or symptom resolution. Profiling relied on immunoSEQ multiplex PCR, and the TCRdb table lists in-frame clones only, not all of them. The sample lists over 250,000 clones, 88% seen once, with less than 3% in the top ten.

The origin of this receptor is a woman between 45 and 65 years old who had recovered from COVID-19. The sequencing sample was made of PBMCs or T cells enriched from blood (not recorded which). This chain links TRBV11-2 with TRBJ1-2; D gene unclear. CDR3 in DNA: TGTGCCAGCAGCTTCACAACATCCATCCAAACTAACTATGGCTACACCTTC. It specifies CASSFTTSIQTNYGYTF.